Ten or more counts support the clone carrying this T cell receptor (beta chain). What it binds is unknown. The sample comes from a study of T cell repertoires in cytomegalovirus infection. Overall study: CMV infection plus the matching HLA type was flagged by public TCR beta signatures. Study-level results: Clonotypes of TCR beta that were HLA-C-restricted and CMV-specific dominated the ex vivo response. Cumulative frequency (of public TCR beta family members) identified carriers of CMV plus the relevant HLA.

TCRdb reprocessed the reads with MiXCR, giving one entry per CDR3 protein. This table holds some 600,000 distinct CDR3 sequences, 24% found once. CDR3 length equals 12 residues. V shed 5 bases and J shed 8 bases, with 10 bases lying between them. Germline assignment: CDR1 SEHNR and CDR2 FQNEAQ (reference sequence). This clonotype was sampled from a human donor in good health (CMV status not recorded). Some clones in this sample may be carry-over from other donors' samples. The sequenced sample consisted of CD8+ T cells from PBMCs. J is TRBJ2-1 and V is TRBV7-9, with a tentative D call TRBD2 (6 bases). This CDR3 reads CASSLGSHEQFF. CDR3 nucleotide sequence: TGTGCCAGCAGCCTCGGGAGCCATGAGCAGTTCTTC.